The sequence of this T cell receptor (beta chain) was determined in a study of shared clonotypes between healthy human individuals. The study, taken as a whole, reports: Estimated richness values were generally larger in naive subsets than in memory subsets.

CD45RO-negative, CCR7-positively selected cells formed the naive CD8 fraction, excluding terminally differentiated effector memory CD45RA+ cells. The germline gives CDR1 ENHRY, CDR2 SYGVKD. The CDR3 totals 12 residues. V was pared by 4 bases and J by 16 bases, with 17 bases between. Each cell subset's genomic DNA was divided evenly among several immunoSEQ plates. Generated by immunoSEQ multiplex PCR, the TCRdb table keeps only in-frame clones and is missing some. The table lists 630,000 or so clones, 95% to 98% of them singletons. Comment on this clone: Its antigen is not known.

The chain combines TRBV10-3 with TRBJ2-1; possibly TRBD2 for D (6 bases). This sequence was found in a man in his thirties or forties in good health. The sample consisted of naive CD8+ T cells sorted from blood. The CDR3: CAISAEGLEPFF. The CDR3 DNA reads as TGTGCCATCAGTGCGGAGGGGTTAGAGCCTTTCTTC.